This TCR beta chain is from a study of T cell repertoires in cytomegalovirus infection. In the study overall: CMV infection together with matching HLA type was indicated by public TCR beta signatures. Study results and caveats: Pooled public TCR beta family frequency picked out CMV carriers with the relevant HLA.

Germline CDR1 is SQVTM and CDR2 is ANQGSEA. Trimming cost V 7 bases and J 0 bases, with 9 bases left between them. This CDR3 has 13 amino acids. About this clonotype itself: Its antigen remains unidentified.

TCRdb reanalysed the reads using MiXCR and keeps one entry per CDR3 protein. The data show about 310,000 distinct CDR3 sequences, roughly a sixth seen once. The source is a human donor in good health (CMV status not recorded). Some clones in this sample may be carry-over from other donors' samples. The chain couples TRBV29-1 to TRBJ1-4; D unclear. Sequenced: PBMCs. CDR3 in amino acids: CSGYGATNEKLFF. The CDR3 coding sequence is TGCAGCGGGTACGGAGCAACTAATGAAAAACTGTTTTTT. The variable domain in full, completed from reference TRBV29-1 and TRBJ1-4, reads SAVISQKPSRDICQRGTSLTIQCQVDSQVTMMFWYRQQPGQSLTLIATANQGSEATYESGFVIDKFPISRPNLTFSTLTVSNMSPEDSSIYLCSGYGATNEKLFFGSGTQLSVL.